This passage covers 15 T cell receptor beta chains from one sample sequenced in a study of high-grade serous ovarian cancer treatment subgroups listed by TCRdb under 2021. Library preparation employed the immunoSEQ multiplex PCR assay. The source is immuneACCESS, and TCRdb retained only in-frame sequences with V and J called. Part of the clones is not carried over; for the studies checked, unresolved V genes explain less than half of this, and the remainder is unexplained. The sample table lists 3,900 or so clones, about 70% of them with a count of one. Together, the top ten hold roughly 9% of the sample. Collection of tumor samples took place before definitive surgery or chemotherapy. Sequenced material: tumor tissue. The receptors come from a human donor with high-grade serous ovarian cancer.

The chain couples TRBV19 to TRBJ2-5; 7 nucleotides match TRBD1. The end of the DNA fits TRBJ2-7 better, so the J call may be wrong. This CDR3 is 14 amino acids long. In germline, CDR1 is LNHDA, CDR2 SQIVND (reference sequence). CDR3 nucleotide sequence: TGTGCCAGTAGTATCGACAGGGCTATGAACGAGCAGTACTTC. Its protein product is CASSIDRAMNEQYF.

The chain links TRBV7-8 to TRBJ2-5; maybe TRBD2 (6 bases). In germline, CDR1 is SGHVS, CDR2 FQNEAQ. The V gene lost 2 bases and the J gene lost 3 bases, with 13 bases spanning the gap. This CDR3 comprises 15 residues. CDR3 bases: TGTGCCAGCAGCTTATCCGGTAGCGGAGAAGAGACCCAGTACTTC. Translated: CASSLSGSGEETQYF.

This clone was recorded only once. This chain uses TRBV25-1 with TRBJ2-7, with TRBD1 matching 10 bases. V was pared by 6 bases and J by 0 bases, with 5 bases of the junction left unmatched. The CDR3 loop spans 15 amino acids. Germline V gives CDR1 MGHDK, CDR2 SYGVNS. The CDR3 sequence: CASRDRGSYSYEQYF. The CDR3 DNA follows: TGTGCCAGCAGGGACAGGGGGTCGTACTCCTACGAGCAGTACTTC.

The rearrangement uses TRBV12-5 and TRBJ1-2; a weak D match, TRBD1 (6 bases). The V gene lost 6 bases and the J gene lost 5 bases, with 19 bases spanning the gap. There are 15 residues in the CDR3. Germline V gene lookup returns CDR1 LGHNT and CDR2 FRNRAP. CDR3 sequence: CASGGRGHLRYGYTF. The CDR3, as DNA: TGTGCTAGTGGGGGAAGGGGACATCTTAGATATGGCTACACCTTC. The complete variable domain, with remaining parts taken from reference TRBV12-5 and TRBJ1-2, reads DARVTQTPRHKVTEMGQEVTMRCQPILGHNTVFWYRQTMMQGLELLAYFRNRAPLDDSGMPKDRFSAEMPDATLATLKIQPSEPRDSAVYFCASGGRGHLRYGYTFGSGTRLTVV.

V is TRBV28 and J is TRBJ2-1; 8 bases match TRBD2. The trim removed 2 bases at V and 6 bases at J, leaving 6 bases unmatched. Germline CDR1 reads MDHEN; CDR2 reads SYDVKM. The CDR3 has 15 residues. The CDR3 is CASSLLSGDSNEQFF. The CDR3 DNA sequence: TGTGCCAGCAGTTTACTTAGCGGGGATAGCAATGAGCAGTTCTTC.

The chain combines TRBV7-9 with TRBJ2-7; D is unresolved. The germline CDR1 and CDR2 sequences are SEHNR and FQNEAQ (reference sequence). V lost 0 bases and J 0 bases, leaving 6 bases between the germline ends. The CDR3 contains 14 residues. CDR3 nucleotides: TGTGCCAGCAGCTTAGCGGGCAGCTCCTACGAGCAGTACTTC. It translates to CASSLAGSSYEQYF.

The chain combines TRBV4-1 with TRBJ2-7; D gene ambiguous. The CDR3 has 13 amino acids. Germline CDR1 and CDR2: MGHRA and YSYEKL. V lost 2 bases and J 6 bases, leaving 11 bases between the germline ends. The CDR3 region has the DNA TGCGCCAGCAGCCAACACGGAGTCCGCGAGCAGTACTTC. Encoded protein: CASSQHGVREQYF.

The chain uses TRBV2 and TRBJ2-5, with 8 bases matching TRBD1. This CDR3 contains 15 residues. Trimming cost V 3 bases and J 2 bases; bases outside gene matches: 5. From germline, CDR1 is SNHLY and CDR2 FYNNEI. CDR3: CASSDSTGEQETQYF. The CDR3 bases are TGTGCCAGCAGTGACTCGACAGGGGAGCAAGAGACCCAGTACTTC.

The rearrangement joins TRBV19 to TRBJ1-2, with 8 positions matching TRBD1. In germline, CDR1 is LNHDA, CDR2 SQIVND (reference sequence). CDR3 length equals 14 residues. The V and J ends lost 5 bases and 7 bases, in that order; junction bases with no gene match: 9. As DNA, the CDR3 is TGTGCCAGTAGTCCTAGACAGGGGTGGAGTGGCTACACCTTC. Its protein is CASSPRQGWSGYTF.

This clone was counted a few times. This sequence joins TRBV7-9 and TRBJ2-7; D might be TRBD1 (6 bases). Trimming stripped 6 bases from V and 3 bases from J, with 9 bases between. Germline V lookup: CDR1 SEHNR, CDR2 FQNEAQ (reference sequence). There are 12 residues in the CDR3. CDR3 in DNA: TGTGCCAGCAGTTCACAGGGCTACGAGCAGTACTTC. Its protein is CASSSQGYEQYF.

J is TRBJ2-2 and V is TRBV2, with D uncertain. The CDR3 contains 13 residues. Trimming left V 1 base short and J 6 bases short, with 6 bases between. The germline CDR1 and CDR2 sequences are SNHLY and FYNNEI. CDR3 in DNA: TGTGCCAGCAGTGAAGTCGCAGCCGGGGAGCTGTTTTTT. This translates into CASSEVAAGELFF.

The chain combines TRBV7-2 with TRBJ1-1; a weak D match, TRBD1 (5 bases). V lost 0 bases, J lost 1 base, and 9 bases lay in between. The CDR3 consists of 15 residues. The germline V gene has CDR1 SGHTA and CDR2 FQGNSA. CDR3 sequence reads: CASSLAGAGNTEAFF. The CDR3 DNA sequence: TGTGCCAGCAGCTTAGCCGGGGCAGGGAACACTGAAGCTTTCTTT.

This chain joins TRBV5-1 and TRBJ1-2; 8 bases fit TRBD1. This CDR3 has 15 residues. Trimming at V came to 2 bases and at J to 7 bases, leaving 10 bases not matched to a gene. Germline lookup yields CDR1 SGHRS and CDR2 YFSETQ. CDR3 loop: CASSLGPDRGGGYTF. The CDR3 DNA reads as TGCGCCAGCAGCTTAGGTCCCGACAGGGGAGGTGGCTACACCTTC.

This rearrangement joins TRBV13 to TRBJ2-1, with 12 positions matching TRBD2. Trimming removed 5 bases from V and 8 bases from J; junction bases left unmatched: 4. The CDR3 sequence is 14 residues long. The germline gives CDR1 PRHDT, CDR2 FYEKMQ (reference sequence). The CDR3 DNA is TGTGCCAGCAGCCTAGCGGGGGGGGTACATGAGCAGTTCTTC. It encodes CASSLAGGVHEQFF.

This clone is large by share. CDR3 DNA sequence: TGTGCCAGCAGTGAAGTACTAGCGGGGGTGCTCAATGAGCAGTTCTTC. This sequence encodes CASSEVLAGVLNEQFF. V usage is TRBV2 and J usage is TRBJ2-1, with TRBD2 matching over 11 bases. In germline, CDR1 is SNHLY, CDR2 FYNNEI. The CDR3 is 16 residues long. V lost 1 base and J lost 6; bases outside the gene matches: 5.